This paragraph reports one T cell receptor (beta chain). The CDR3 loop spans 15 amino acids. With V trimmed by 3 bases and J by 4 bases, 3 bases remained unmatched. Germline loops: CDR1 MGHDK, CDR2 SYGVNS. The sample is drawn from a study of blood T cell repertoires in COVID-19. Study information: PBMCs, B-cell-depleted T cells, or T cells provided the cDNA or gDNA that made up the material.

Sequenced by immunoSEQ multiplex PCR; TCRdb stores in-frame clones only, minus some. Of around 150,000 clones in the sample, 70% to 80% were seen once. The source of this sequence is a woman of 80 years or more with active or convalescent COVID-19. The source material was peripheral blood. V and J are TRBV25-1 and TRBJ2-5; TRBD1 agrees at 12 bases. The CDR3 region has the DNA TGTGCCAGCAGTGACCCGGGACAGGGGGCAGAGACCCAGTACTTC. Protein sequence: CASSDPGQGAETQYF.